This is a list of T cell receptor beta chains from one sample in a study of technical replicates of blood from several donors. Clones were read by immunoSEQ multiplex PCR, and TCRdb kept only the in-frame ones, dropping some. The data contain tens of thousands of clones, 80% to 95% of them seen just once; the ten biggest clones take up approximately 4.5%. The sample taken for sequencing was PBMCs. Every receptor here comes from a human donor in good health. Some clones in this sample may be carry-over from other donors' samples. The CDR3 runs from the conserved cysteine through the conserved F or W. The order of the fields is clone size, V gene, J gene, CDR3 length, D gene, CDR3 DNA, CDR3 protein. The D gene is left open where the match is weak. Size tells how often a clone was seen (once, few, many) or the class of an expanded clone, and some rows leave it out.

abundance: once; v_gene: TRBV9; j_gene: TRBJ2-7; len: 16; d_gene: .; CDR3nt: TGTGCCAGCAGCGTAGGGGAGAGCCGGGCCCCCTACGAGCAGTACTTC; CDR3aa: CASSVGESRAPYEQYF
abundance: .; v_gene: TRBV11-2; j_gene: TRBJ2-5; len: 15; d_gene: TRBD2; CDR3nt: TGTGCCAGCAGGACTACTAGCGGGGTACAAGAGACCCAGTACTTC; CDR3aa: CASRTTSGVQETQYF
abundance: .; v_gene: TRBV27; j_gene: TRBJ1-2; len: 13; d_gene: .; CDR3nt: TGTGCCAGCAGTGGAGCACCCCGCTATGGCTACACCTTC; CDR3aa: CASSGAPRYGYTF
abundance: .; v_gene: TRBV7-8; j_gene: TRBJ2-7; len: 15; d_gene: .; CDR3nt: TGTGCCAGCAGCCTAAGGGGGGGACAAACCTACGAGCAGTACTTC; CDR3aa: CASSLRGGQTYEQYF
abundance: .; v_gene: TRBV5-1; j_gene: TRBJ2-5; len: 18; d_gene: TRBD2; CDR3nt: TGCGCCAGCAGCTTCGGGACTAGCGGGGGCTCACTCCAAGAGACCCAGTACTTC; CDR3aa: CASSFGTSGGSLQETQYF
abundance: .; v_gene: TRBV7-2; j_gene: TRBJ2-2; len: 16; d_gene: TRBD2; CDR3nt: TGTGCCAGCAGCAGGCTAGCGGGAGGAAACACCGGGGAGCTGTTTTTT; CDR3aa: CASSRLAGGNTGELFF
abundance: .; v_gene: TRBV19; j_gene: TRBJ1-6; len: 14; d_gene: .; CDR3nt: TGTGCCAGTATGGATCCGCAGGGAAATTCACCCCTCCACTTT; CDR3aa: CASMDPQGNSPLHF
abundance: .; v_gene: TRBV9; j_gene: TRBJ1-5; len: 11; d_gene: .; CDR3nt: TGTGCCGGTCTAGGTATAGAGCCCCAGCATTTT; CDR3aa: CAGLGIEPQHF
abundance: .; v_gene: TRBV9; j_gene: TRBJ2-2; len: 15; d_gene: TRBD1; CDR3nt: TGTGCCAGCTCACGACAGGGCACGAACACCGGGGAGCTGTTTTTT; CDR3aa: CASSRQGTNTGELFF
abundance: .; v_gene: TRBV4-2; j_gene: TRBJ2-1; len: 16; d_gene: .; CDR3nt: TGTGCCAGCAGCCAAGGTGGGGCGGGGTCCTACAATGAGCAGTTCTTC; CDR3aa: CASSQGGAGSYNEQFF
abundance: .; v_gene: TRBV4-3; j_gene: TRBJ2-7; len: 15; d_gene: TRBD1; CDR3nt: TGCGCCAGCAGCACAGGGACAGGGCGATCTTACGAGCAGTACTTC; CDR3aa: CASSTGTGRSYEQYF
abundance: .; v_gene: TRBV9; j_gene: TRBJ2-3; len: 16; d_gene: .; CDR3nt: TGTGCCAGCAGCGAGGGGCAGTCGATGGGAACAGATACGCAGTATTTT; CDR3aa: CASSEGQSMGTDTQYF
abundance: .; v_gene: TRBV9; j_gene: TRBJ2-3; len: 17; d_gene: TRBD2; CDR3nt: TGTGCCAGCGGCCCGAGGCGGGAGGGCCCCGGCACAGATACGCAGTATTTT; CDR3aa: CASGPRREGPGTDTQYF